Sequencing of this TCR beta chain was carried out in a study of shared clonotypes between healthy human individuals. Study information: The study drew on a couple of women and three men aged 18 to 49 as donors. Study-wide points: The study's rarefaction showed incomplete sorted-subset sequencing despite large depth. Researchers found naive subsets generally carried larger estimated richness than memory subsets.

Remarks on this clone: Its antigen is unknown.

Repertoires were generated with immunoSEQ multiplex PCR, while TCRdb's copy carries only in-frame clones and drops some. The sample comprises about 1,800,000 clones, about 95% of which are singletons, and 1.2% rests with the top ten. The CDR3 runs 13 residues. V shed 5 bases and J shed 9 bases, with 15 bases lying between them. Germline CDR1 and CDR2: SGHRS and YFSETQ. Naive CD8 cells lacked CD45RO and underwent positive selection for CCR7, leaving out terminally differentiated effector memory CD45RA+ cells. The chain carries TRBV5-1 and TRBJ2-1; weak D call: TRBD2 (6 bases). This clonotype was sampled from a man aged 18 to 29 in good health. The sequencing input was naive CD8+ T cells sorted from blood. CDR3 bases: TGCGCCAGCAGGGAGGGAATTAGCAGTGAGCAGTTCTTC. Translated: CASREGISSEQFF. Full variable domain (remainder filled in from reference TRBV5-1 and TRBJ2-1): KAGVTQTPRYLIKTRGQQVTLSCSPISGHRSVSWYQQTPGQGLQFLFEYFSETQRNKGNFPGRFSGRQFSNSRSEMNVSTLELGDSALYLCASREGISSEQFFGPGTRLTVL.